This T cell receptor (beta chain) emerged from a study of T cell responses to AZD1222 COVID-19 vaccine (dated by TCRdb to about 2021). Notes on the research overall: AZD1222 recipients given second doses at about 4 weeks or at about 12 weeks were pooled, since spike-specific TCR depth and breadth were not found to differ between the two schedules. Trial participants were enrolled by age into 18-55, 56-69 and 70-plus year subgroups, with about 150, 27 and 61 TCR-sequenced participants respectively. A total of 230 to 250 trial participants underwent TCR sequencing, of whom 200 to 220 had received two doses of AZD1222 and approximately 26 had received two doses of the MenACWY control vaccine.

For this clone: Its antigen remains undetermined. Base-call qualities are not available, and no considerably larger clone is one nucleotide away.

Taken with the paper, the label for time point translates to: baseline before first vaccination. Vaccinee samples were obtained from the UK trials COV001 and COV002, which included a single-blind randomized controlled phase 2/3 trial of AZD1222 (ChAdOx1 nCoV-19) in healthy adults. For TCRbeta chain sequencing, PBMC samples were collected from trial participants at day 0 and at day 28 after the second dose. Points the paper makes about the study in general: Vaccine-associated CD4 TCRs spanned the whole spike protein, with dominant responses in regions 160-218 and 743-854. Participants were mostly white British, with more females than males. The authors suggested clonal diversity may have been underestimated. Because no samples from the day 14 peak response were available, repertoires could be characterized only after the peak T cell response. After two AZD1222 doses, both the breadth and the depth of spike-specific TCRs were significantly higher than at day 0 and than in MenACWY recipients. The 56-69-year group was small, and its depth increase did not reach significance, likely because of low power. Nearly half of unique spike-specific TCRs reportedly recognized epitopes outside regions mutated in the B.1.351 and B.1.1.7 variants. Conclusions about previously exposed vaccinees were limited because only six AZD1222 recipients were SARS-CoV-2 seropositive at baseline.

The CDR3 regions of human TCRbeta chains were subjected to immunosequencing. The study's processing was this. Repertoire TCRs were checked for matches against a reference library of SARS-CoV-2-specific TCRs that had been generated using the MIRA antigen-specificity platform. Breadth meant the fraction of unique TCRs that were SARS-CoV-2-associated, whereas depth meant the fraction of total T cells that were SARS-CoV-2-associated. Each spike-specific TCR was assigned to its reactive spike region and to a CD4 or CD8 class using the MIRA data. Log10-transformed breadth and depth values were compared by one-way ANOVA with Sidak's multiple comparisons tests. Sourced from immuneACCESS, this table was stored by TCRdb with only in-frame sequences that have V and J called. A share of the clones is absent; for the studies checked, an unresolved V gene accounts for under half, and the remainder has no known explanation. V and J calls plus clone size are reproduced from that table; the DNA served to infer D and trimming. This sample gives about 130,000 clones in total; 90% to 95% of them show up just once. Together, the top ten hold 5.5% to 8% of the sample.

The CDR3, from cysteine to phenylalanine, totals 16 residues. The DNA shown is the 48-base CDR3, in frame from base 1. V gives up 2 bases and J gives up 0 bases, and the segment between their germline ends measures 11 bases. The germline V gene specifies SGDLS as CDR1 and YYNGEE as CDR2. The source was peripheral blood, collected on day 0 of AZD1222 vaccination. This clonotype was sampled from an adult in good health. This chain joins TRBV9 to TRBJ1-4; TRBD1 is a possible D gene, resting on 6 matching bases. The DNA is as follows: TGTGCCAGCAGCGTGAGGGGGGATGCAACTAATGAAAAACTGTTTTTT. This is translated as CASSVRGDATNEKLFF.